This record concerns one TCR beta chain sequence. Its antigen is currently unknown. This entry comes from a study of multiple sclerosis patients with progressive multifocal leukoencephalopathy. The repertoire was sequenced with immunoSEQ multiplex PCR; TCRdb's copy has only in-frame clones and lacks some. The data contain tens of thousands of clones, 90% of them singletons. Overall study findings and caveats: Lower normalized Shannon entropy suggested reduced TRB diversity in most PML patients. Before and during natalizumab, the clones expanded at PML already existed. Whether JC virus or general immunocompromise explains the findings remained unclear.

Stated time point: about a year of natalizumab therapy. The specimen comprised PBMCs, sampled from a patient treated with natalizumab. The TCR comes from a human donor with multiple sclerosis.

CDR3 residues: CASTFLLTGASYEQYF. The CDR3 coding sequence is TGTGCCAGCACTTTCCTGCTGACGGGGGCCTCCTACGAGCAGTACTTC. The chain couples TRBV28 to TRBJ2-7, with D possibly being TRBD1 or TRBD2 (6 bases each). CDR3 length: 16 residues. With 7 bases removed from V and 0 bases from J, the gap between germline ends came to 19 bases. Germline CDR1 reads MDHEN; CDR2 reads SYDVKM.